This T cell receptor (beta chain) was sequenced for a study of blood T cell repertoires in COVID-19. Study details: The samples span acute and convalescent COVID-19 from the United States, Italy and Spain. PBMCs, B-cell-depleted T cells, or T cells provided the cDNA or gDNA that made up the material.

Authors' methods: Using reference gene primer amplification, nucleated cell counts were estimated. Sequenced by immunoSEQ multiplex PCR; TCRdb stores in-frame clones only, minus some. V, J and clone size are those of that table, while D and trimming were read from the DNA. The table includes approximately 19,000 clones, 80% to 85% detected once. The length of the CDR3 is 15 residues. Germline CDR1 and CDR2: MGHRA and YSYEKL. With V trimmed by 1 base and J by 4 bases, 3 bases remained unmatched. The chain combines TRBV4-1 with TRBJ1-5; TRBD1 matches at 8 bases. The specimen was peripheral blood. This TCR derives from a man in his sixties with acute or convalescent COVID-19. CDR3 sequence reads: CASSQARTGNQPQHF. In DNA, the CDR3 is TGCGCCAGCAGCCAAGCTAGGACAGGGAATCAGCCCCAGCATTTT.